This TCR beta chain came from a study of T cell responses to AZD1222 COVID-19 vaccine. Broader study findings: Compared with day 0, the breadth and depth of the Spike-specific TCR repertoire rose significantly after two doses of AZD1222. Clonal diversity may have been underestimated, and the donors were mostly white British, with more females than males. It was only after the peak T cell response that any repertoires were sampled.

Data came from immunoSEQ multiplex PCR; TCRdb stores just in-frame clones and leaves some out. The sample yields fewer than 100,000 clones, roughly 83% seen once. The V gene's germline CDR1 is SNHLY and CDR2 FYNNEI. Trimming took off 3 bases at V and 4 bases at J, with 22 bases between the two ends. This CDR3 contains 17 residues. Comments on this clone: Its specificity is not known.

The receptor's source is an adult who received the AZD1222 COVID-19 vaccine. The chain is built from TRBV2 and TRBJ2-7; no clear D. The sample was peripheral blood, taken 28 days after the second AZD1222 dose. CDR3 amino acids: CASSDALQASRRYEQYF. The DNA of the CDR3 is TGTGCCAGCAGTGATGCCCTTCAAGCGTCCCGAAGATACGAGCAGTACTTC.